A selection of T cell receptor beta chains follows, all from one sample in a study of Graves' ophthalmopathy and Graves' hyperthyroidism. TCRdb called the multiplex PCR reads again in MiXCR, with one record for every CDR3 protein. The data hold some 370,000 distinct CDR3 sequences, with approximately 17% observed a single time. The sample consisted of peripheral blood. Every receptor here comes from an adult woman with stable Graves' hyperthyroidism. Both conserved end residues are part of each CDR3. A D gene is named only where the DNA matches it firmly. Clone size is stated in some rows and not others, as once, few, many or a class when expanded.

clone_size j_call d_call v_call cdr3_nt cdr3_aa
- TRBJ1-1 TRBD1 TRBV6-5 TGTGCCAGCAGTTCTTCCGGGACAGGGCGGGGGAAAGCTTTCTTT CASSSSGTGRGKAFF
many TRBJ2-5 - TRBV18 TGTGCCAGCTCACCGGCAGCCCAAGAGACCCAGTACTTC CASSPAAQETQYF
many TRBJ2-2 TRBD1 TRBV28 TGTGCCAGCAGTCCGTATGGGACAGCAAAGACCGGGGAGCTGTTTTTT CASSPYGTAKTGELFF
many TRBJ2-7 - TRBV4-1 TGCGCCAGCAGCCAAGTAGGGGTCTTTGGGGTGGAGACCTACGAGCAGTACTTC CASSQVGVFGVETYEQYF
many TRBJ1-1 TRBD1 TRBV5-5 TGTGCCAGCAGCTTCTACAGGGGCAACTCTGAAGCTTTCTTT CASSFYRGNSEAFF
- TRBJ1-5 - TRBV12-3/TRBV12-4 TGTGCCAGCAGTGGGGGAACTTCAGACAATCAGCCCCAGCATTTT CASSGGTSDNQPQHF
many TRBJ2-7 - TRBV5-1 TGCGCCAGCAGCCGGTCGGTAATTCCGTACGAGCAGTACTTC CASSRSVIPYEQYF
many TRBJ1-5 TRBD1 TRBV7-8 TGTGCCAGCAGCCCAACTTTCAGGGGGTATGAAAATCAGCCCCAGCATTTT CASSPTFRGYENQPQHF
many TRBJ1-5 TRBD1 TRBV20-1 TGCAGTGCTACCAGCAAAGGGGGCGGTAATCAGCCCCAGCATTTT CSATSKGGGNQPQHF
many TRBJ2-7 - TRBV6-5 TGTGCCAGCAGTTACTCAGGCGGGCTCGAGCAGTACTTC CASSYSGGLEQYF
few TRBJ2-3 - TRBV6-1 TGTGCCAGCAGGCTGACAATAGCGGTTAGCACAGATACGCAGTATTTT CASRLTIAVSTDTQYF
many TRBJ2-5 - TRBV7-2 TGTGCCAGCAGCTTAGAAACACTAGAGACCCAGTACTTC CASSLETLETQYF
- TRBJ2-7 - TRBV12-3/TRBV12-4 TGTGCCAGCAGTTTTGGGGGGTTCGGCGAGCAGTACTTC CASSFGGFGEQYF
many TRBJ2-5 TRBD2 TRBV6-5 TGTGCCAGCAGTTACGCTCGACTAGCGGGAGGGCACGAGACCCAGTACTTC CASSYARLAGGHETQYF
- TRBJ1-2 TRBD1 TRBV6-5 TGTGCCAGCAGTTACTGGAGGGGACAGGGAGGTGTCAATGGCTACACCTTC CASSYWRGQGGVNGYTF
few TRBJ2-5 - TRBV30 TGTGCCTGGAGGCAGGGGGAGACCCAGTACTTC CAWRQGETQYF
many TRBJ1-2 - TRBV7-9 TGTGCCAGCAGCTCCACTAACTTAGGTTATGGCTACACCTTC CASSSTNLGYGYTF
many TRBJ2-2 TRBD2 TRBV12-5 TGTGCTAGTGGTTTGGTACGGCCTAGCGGGAGGGCCAGAACCGGGGAGCTGTTTTTT CASGLVRPSGRARTGELFF
- TRBJ2-5 - TRBV6-1 TGTGCCAGCAGTGAAAACAGAGAGACGCAGTACTTC CASSENRETQYF
many TRBJ2-5 - TRBV6-1 TGTGCCACCTTCCCTGTATGGGGGCTCGGAGAGACCCAGTACTTC CATFPVWGLGETQYF
many TRBJ1-1 TRBD1 TRBV11-2 TGTGCCAGCAGCCCTCAGGGGGCCCTGTTGAACACTGAAGCTTTCTTT CASSPQGALLNTEAFF
many TRBJ2-7 TRBD1 TRBV6-5 TGTGCCAGCAGTTACTTAGGACAGGGGGACGAGCAGTACTTC CASSYLGQGDEQYF
many TRBJ2-7 - TRBV10-3 TGTGCCACAGAGGGAGGAGCGCAGGTGGAGCAGTACTTC CATEGGAQVEQYF
many TRBJ1-6 - TRBV7-8 TGTGCCAGCAGCCAGAGACAGAATTCACCCCTCCACTTT CASSQRQNSPLHF
many TRBJ1-1 TRBD1 TRBV29-1 TGCAGCGGATGGGGACAGGGTGAAGCTTTCTTT CSGWGQGEAFF
many TRBJ2-2 - TRBV4-2 TGTGCCAGCAGCCGGATAGGGACATCTACCGGGGAGCTGTTTTTT CASSRIGTSTGELFF
many TRBJ2-7 - TRBV27 TGTGCCAGCAGTTCCCCCGACAGCGGCTCCTACGAGCAGTACTTC CASSSPDSGSYEQYF